This TCR beta chain was captured by sequencing in a study of graft-versus-host responses after intestinal transplantation. About the research overall: Those transplanted obtained multivisceral, liver-intestinal, or isolated intestinal grafts. The study gave all recipients anti-thymocyte globulin induction, then tacrolimus and steroids for three to four years.

Whole-study findings and limits: After transplant, early declines in HvG clones were associated with peak levels of circulating GvH clones.

Profiling relied on immunoSEQ multiplex PCR, and the TCRdb table lists in-frame clones only, not all of them. The sample has about 51,000 clones, approximately 88% seen once. About this clone itself: Its antigen remains unidentified.

Germline CDR1 SGHVS, CDR2 FQNEAQ. The V gene end was trimmed by 5 bases and the J gene end by 6 bases; junction bases not matched to a gene: 11. The length of the CDR3 is 16 residues. The sample was unstimulated CD4+ T cells sorted from spleen or lymph node cells, taken before transplant. The source of this sequence is a human donor who was the organ donor for an intestinal transplant. V is TRBV7-8 and J is TRBJ2-1; 9 bases fit TRBD2. CDR3 sequence: CASSRPRGRASNEQFF. In nucleotides, the CDR3 is TGTGCCAGCAGCCGACCCCGCGGGAGGGCCAGCAATGAGCAGTTCTTC.